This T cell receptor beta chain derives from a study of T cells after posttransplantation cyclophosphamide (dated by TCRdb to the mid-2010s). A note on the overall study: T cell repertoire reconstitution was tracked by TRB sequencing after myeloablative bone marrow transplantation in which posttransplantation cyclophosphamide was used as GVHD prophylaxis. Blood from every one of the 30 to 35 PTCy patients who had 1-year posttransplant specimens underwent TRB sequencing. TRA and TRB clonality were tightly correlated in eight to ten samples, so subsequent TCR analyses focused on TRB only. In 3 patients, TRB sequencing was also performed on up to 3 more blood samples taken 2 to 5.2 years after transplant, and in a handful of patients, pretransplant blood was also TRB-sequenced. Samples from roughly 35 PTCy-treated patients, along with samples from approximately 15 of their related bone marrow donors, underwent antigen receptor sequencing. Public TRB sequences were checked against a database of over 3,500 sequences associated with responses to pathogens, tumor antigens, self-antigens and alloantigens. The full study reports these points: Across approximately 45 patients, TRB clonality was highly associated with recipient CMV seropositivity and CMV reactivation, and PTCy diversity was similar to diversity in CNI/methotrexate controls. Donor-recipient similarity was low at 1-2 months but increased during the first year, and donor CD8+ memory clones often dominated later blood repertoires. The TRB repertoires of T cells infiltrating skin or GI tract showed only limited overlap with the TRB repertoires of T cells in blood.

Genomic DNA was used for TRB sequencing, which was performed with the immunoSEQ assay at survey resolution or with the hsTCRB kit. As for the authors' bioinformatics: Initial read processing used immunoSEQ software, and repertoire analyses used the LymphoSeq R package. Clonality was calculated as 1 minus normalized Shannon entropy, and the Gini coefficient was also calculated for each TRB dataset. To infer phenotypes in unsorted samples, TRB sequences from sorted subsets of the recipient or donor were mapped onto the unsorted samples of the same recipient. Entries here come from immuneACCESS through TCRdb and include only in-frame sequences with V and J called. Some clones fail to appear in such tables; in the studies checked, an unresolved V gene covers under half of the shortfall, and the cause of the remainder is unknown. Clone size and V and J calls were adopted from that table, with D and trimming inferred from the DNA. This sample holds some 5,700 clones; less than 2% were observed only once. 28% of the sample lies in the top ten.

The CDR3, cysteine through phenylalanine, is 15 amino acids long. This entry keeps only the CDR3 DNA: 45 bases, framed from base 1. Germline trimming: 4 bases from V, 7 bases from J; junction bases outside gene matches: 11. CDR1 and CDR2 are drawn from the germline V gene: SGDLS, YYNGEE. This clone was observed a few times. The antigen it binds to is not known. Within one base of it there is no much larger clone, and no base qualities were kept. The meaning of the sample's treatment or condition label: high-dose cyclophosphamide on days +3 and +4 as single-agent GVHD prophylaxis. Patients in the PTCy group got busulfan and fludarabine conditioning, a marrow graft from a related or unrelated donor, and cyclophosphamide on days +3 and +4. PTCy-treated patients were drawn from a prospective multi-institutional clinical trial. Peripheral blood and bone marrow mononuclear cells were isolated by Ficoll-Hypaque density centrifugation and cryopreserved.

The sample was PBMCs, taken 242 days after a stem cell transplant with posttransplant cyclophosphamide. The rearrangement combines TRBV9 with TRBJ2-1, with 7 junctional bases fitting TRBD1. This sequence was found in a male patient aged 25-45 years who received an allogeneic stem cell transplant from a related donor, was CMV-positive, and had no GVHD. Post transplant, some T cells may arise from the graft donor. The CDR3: CASSPTGVRRNEQFF. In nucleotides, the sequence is TGTGCCAGCAGCCCTACAGGGGTTAGGAGGAATGAGCAGTTCTTC.